The clone carrying this TCR beta chain turned up a few times. The data originate from a study of beta chain features in type 1 diabetes. Whole-study context: Healthy donors, compared against patients, showed similar age, gender and cell yields.

Germline CDR1 MNHEY, CDR2 SVGAGI. The length of the CDR3 is 14 residues. Trimming left V 8 bases short and J 4 bases short, with 15 bases between. The whole isolated RNA underwent reverse transcription, so sequencing captured expressed TCRB transcripts. Sequenced by immunoSEQ multiplex PCR; TCRdb stores in-frame clones only, minus some. This table holds under 200,000 clones, roughly 8% found once. Input material: central memory CD4+ T cells from blood. The receptor was isolated from a man between 18 and 29 years old in good health. The rearrangement uses TRBV6-5 and TRBJ1-5; D perhaps matches TRBD1 (5 bases). CDR3 region: CASRGGTSNQPQHF. The CDR3 DNA reads TGTGCCAGCCGAGGCGGGACTTCGAATCAGCCCCAGCATTTT.